These 7 T cell receptor beta chains were all obtained from the same sample, sequenced in a study of cytomegalovirus exposure and HLA in healthy donors. The PCR contained 60 Vbeta and 13 Jbeta primers. TCRdb's copy holds only in-frame clones and misses some; the assay was immunoSEQ multiplex PCR. Among 170,000 or so clones listed, roughly four fifths were seen once. Sequencing input: PBMCs. All receptors derive from a male donor in good health and CMV-seronegative.

This chain joins TRBV6-1 and TRBJ2-1; TRBD1 aligns across 10 bases. CDR1 is MNHNS and CDR2 is SASEGT in the germline V gene. Trimming took 9 bases from V and 7 from J; bases not matched to a gene: 9. This CDR3 region has 14 residues. Written as DNA, the CDR3 is TGTGCCAGTTCCCGGGACAGGGGCGGGAATGAGCAGTTCTTC. It is translated as CASSRDRGGNEQFF.

The chain employs TRBV6-5 and TRBJ1-1; 7 nucleotides match TRBD1. J lost 0 bases, V lost 5 bases, and 3 bases had no gene match. Per the germline V gene, CDR1 is MNHEY and CDR2 is SVGAGI. The CDR3 runs to 14 residues. The CDR3 DNA follows: TGTGCCAGCAGTAGACAGGGACTGAACACTGAAGCTTTCTTT. Its protein is CASSRQGLNTEAFF.

The chain links TRBV10-3 to TRBJ2-1; tentatively, D is TRBD2 (6 bases). The germline CDR1 and CDR2 sequences are ENHRY and SYGVKD. The CDR3 is 16 residues long. V was cut by 4 bases and J by 2 bases, with 15 bases left in between. The CDR3 protein is CAISGRGGETYNEQFF. Written as DNA, the CDR3 is TGTGCCATCAGTGGTAGGGGCGGGGAAACCTACAATGAGCAGTTCTTC.

This rearrangement joins TRBV5-1 to TRBJ2-5; no clear D gene. Trimming pared 3 bases from V and 1 base from J, leaving 7 bases between. The CDR3 covers 13 residues. CDR1 and CDR2 from the germline V gene are SGHRS and YFSETQ. For the CDR3, the DNA is TGCGCCAGCAGCTCTGGTAGCCAAGAGACCCAGTACTTC. Encoded protein: CASSSGSQETQYF.

Notes on this clone: One end of the junction does not line up with germline, which may come from a read error. The chain couples TRBV7-9 to TRBJ1-2, with a weak D call TRBD1 (6 bases). This CDR3 is 13 amino acids long. Per germline, CDR1 SEHNR and CDR2 FQNEAQ (reference sequence). CDR3 amino acids: CSSSLGGDYGYTF. As DNA, the CDR3 is TGTTCCAGCAGCTTAGGGGGGGACTATGGCTACACCTTC. The variable domain in full, completed from reference TRBV7-9 and TRBJ1-2, reads DTGVSQNPRHKITKRGQNVTFRCDPISEHNRLYWYRQTLGQGPEFLTYFQNEAQLEKSRLLSDRFSAERPKGSFSTLEIQRTEQGDSAMYLCSSSLGGDYGYTFGSGTRLTVV.

This clone has only a few counts. The chain links TRBV6-6 to TRBJ1-6; TRBD1 agrees at 8 bases. Trimming at V came to 6 bases and at J to 9 bases, leaving 4 bases not matched to a gene. Per germline, CDR1 MNHNY and CDR2 SVGAGI (reference sequence). The CDR3 has 13 residues. This CDR3 is CASSIGQGSPLHF. The CDR3 region has the DNA TGTGCCAGCAGCATAGGACAGGGTTCACCCCTCCACTTT.

CDR3 coding DNA: TGTGCCAGCAGTGAAAGGGACAGGGAACAGCCCCAGCATTTT. Protein: CASSERDREQPQHF. The genes are TRBV2 and TRBJ1-5; 9 bases line up with TRBD1. Germline CDR1 SNHLY, CDR2 FYNNEI. CDR3 length: 14 residues. After removal of 2 bases from V and 7 bases from J, the junction contained 3 bases not matched to a gene. Based on the CDR3 plus reference TRBV2 and TRBJ1-5, the full variable domain is EPEVTQTPSHQVTQMGQEVILRCVPISNHLYFYWYRQILGQKVEFLVSFYNNEISEKSEIFDDQFSVERPDGSNFTLKIRSTKLEDSAMYFCASSERDREQPQHFGDGTRLSIL.